The rows below give T cell receptor beta chains drawn from one sample of a study of human T cells and chemical hapten exposure. Each CDR3 protein is one row after TCRdb ran MiXCR on the RACE reads. The sample has some 350,000 distinct CDR3 sequences, nearly 6.5% seen once. The sequencing here drew on whole blood, taken in connection with sensitization to the hapten diphenylcyclopropenone (DPC). The receptors were gathered from a woman aged 18-30 years with alopecia areata. Some clones in this sample may be carry-over from other donors' samples. CDR3s include the opening cysteine and the closing phenylalanine or tryptophan. D genes are given only for firm matches. Clone size is stated in some rows and not others, as once, few, many or a class when expanded.

>TRBJ1-4|NA|many|TRBV11-2
CASSAVGRPTNEKLFF
TGTGCCAGCAGCGCTGTCGGACGTCCGACTAATGAAAAACTGTTTTTT
>TRBJ2-7|TRBD1|NA|TRBV6-1
CASRQGQGGYEQYF
TGTGCCAGCAGACAAGGACAGGGGGGATACGAGCAGTACTTC
>TRBJ2-7|TRBD2|NA|TRBV28
CASRKGLAGTYEQYF
TGTGCCAGCAGGAAGGGACTAGCGGGGACCTACGAGCAGTACTTC
>TRBJ1-4|NA|many|TRBV2
CASTGAAPAVKLFF
TGTGCCAGCACGGGGGCCGCACCGGCCGTAAAACTGTTTTTT
>TRBJ2-3|NA|NA|TRBV20-1
CSARVQPWDTQYF
TGCAGTGCTAGAGTTCAACCCTGGGATACGCAGTATTTT
>TRBJ1-1|NA|NA|TRBV4-3
CASSQDGGGGTEAFF
TGCGCCAGCAGCCAAGATGGGGGCGGGGGCACTGAAGCTTTCTTT
>TRBJ2-1|TRBD2|NA|TRBV10-3
CATYPGTSNNEQFF
TGTGCCACGTACCCCGGGACTAGCAACAATGAGCAGTTCTTC
>TRBJ1-3|NA|few|TRBV6-5
CASSYINTIYF
TGTGCCAGCAGTTATATAAACACCATATATTTT
>TRBJ2-7|TRBD1|few|TRBV7-2
CASSSLSTGTFEQYF
TGTGCCAGCAGCTCCCTCTCGACAGGGACCTTCGAGCAGTACTTC
>TRBJ1-2|NA|NA|TRBV12-3/TRBV12-4
CASNANYGYTF
TGTGCCAGCAATGCGAACTATGGCTACACCTTC
>TRBJ2-7|NA|NA|TRBV6-2/TRBV6-3
CASSYAFWGGEQYF
TGTGCCAGCAGTTACGCATTCTGGGGTGGCGAGCAGTACTTC
>TRBJ2-7|NA|few|TRBV6-4
CASRATATYEQYF
TGTGCCAGCAGGGCAACTGCTACCTACGAGCAGTACTTC
>TRBJ2-5|TRBD2|many|TRBV7-9
CASSSGGLAEETQYF
TGTGCCAGCAGCTCGGGGGGACTAGCGGAAGAGACCCAGTACTTC
>TRBJ1-3|NA|many|TRBV6-6
CASSAAFSGNTTYF
TGTGCCAGCAGTGCAGCCTTCTCTGGAAACACCACATATTTT
>TRBJ1-2|NA|NA|TRBV20-1
CSARELVEGAGEYGYTF
TGCAGTGCTAGAGAATTGGTGGAGGGCGCAGGAGAGTATGGCTACACCTTC
>TRBJ1-3|NA|many|TRBV12-3/TRBV12-4
CASSLSGGNTIYF
TGTGCCAGCAGTTTAAGTGGTGGAAACACCATATATTTT
>TRBJ2-3|TRBD1|NA|TRBV11-1
CASSSKSGQAYTDTQYF
TGTGCCAGCAGCTCCAAATCGGGACAGGCCTACACAGATACGCAGTATTTT
>TRBJ1-1|TRBD1|NA|TRBV20-1
CSASTGVLNTEAFF
TGCAGTGCTAGCACAGGGGTTCTGAACACTGAAGCTTTCTTT
>TRBJ1-1|NA|many|TRBV7-9
CASNPWAGAGDVGAFF
TGTGCCAGCAACCCCTGGGCCGGCGCAGGGGATGTCGGAGCTTTCTTT